These 25 T cell receptor beta chains share one sample of origin, sequenced in a study of metastatic and nonmetastatic thyroid tumors. Each patient went into thyroid surgery without having received any treatment. TCRdb reanalyzed the PCR reads via MiXCR. Of about 18,000 clones listed, 34% are singletons. The source material was tumor tissue. These receptors were taken from a male donor with papillary thyroid cancer or a benign thyroid nodule (not recorded which). Some clones in this sample may be carry-over from other donors' samples.

V gene TRBV6-1 combines with J gene TRBJ1-1; D is unclear. CDR1 MNHNS and CDR2 SASEGT come from the germline V gene. With 5 bases removed from V and 4 bases from J, the gap between germline ends came to 11 bases. The CDR3 extends over 13 amino acids. This CDR3 is CASSSNTGTEAFF. The CDR3 region has the DNA TGTGCCAGCAGTAGTAACACCGGCACTGAAGCTTTCTTT.

V gene TRBV5-4 combines with J gene TRBJ1-1; 8 bases match TRBD1. CDR1 and CDR2 (germline): SGHNT, YYREEE (reference sequence). V gave up 2 bases and J gave up 1 base; unmatched junction bases: 7. This CDR3 is 16 amino acids long. Written as DNA, the CDR3 is TGTGCCAGCAGCTTTGGGGTCGGGACAGGGAACACTGAAGCTTTCTTT. Amino acids: CASSFGVGTGNTEAFF. Supplemented by reference TRBV5-4 and TRBJ1-1, the full variable domain reads ETGVTQSPTHLIKTRGQQVTLRCSSQSGHNTVSWYQQALGQGPQFIFQYYREEENGRGNFPPRFSGLQFPNYSSELNVNALELDDSALYLCASSFGVGTGNTEAFFGQGTRLTVV.

In its sample, this clone was seen many times. The gene calls are TRBV5-4 and TRBJ2-3; possibly TRBD2 for D (6 bases). The CDR3 length is 14 residues. Germline CDR1 SGHNT, CDR2 YYREEE (reference sequence). The V end lost 4 bases, the J end lost 7 bases, and 16 bases lay between the germline ends. CDR3 sequence reads: CASSGAGLGNTQYF. The CDR3, as DNA: TGTGCCAGCAGCGGAGCGGGCTTGGGGAATACGCAGTATTTT.

Sample share makes this clone medium-sized (0.01 to 0.1%). The sample carries other DNA sequences with the same CDR3. This sequence joins TRBV7-3 and TRBJ2-7; D not certain. The CDR3 loop spans 16 amino acids. Germline V lookup: CDR1 SGHTA, CDR2 FQGTGA. V lost 5 bases, J lost 0 bases, and 17 bases lay in between. The CDR3: CASSHYGEPGSYEQYF. DNA of the CDR3: TGTGCCAGCAGCCATTACGGTGAGCCCGGCTCCTACGAGCAGTACTTC. Filled out from reference TRBV7-3 and TRBJ2-7, the complete variable domain reads GAGVSQTPSNKVTEKGKYVELRCDPISGHTALYWYRQSLGQGPEFLIYFQGTGAADDSGLPNDRFFAVRPEGSVSTLKIQRTERGDSAVYLCASSHYGEPGSYEQYFGPGTRLTVT.

The chain is built from TRBV6-2 or TRBV6-3 and TRBJ2-2; no clear D gene. The V gene lost 0 bases and the J gene lost 7 bases, with 12 bases spanning the gap. This CDR3 has 15 amino acids. CDR1 and CDR2 (germline): MNHEY, SVGEGT. Written as DNA, the CDR3 is TGTGCCAGCAGTTACTCGATGAACCGGGTCGGGGAGCTGTTTTTT. Amino acids: CASSYSMNRVGELFF.

Comments on this clone: One junction end does not reproduce the germline sequence, and a read error may be involved. The chain is built from TRBV5-1 and TRBJ1-2; D is unclear. Germline V gives CDR1 SGHRS, CDR2 YFSETQ. This CDR3 contains 13 residues. This CDR3 is CASSLEAGVGYTF. The CDR3 DNA sequence: TGCGCCAGCAGCTTGGAAGCAGGCGTAGGCTACACGTTC.

The V call is TRBV5-1, the J call TRBJ2-5; 11 positions match TRBD2. Trimming took 6 bases from V and 5 from J; bases not matched to a gene: 6. CDR3 length equals 14 residues. The germline gives CDR1 SGHRS, CDR2 YFSETQ. The DNA of the CDR3 is TGCGCCAGCACCCTTAGCGGGAGGGGCGAGACCCAGTACTTC. This encodes CASTLSGRGETQYF.

This clone has only a few counts. This chain links TRBV2 with TRBJ1-2, with D perhaps matching TRBD1 (6 bases). The V gene lost 7 bases and the J gene lost 6 bases, with 12 bases spanning the gap. Germline CDR1 is SNHLY and CDR2 is FYNNEI. This CDR3 spans 12 amino acids. This chain's CDR3 is CASIPRGDGYTF. Written as DNA, the CDR3 is TGTGCCAGCATCCCGAGGGGGGATGGCTACACCTTC.

CDR3 bases: TGCGCCAGCAGCTTGGAGCAGGCCGGTCGGTCACCCCTCCACTTT. Translation: CASSLEQAGRSPLHF. The chain is built from TRBV5-1 and TRBJ1-6; D is uncertain. Germline loops: CDR1 SGHRS, CDR2 YFSETQ. The CDR3 consists of 15 residues. V lost 0 bases and J 10 bases, leaving 14 bases between the germline ends.

This clone counts as medium-sized. The genes are TRBV20-1 and TRBJ1-1; D not certain. Trimming took 5 bases from V and 0 from J, leaving 4 bases between them. The germline V gene has CDR1 DFQATT and CDR2 SNEGSKA (reference sequence). The CDR3 has 11 residues. Here the CDR3 DNA reads TGCAGTGCTCCAATGAACACTGAAGCTTTCTTT. Translating gives CSAPMNTEAFF.

This clone was observed many times. This chain uses TRBV2 with TRBJ1-1; maybe TRBD1 (5 bases). Germline-derived CDR1 and CDR2 are SNHLY and FYNNEI. Between the trimmed V and J ends, which lost 3 bases and 6 bases, there was a span of 11 bases. The CDR3 loop spans 13 amino acids. As DNA, the CDR3 is TGTGCCAGCAGTGAGTTCGGGGACGCTGAAGCTTTCTTT. This gives the protein CASSEFGDAEAFF.

V gene TRBV12-3 or TRBV12-4 combines with J gene TRBJ1-1; the D is unclear. V lost 3 bases, J lost 9 bases, and 14 bases lay in between. The CDR3 extends over 13 amino acids. The CDR3 DNA is TGTGCCAGCAGTTTTAGTGGCGGCCGGAAAGCTTTCTTT. Protein sequence: CASSFSGGRKAFF.

This clone was seen only a few times. V and J are TRBV12-3 or TRBV12-4 and TRBJ1-2, with TRBD1 matching over 7 bases. The J segment lost 4 bases and the V segment lost 6 bases, leaving 8 bases of the junction unmatched. The CDR3 runs 14 residues. In DNA, the CDR3 is TGTGCCAGCAGCCCAACAGGGGTCGGCTATGGCTACACCTTC. This encodes CASSPTGVGYGYTF.

In its sample, this clone is medium-sized (0.01 to 0.1%). Distinct nucleotide sequences in the sample also encode this CDR3. The V and J genes are TRBV27 and TRBJ1-1, with D maybe TRBD1 (5 bases). Trimming took 3 bases from V and 0 from J, leaving 8 bases between them. This CDR3 comprises 14 residues. Germline V lookup: CDR1 MNHEY, CDR2 SMNVEV (reference sequence). In DNA, the CDR3 is TGTGCCAGCAGTTTCCAGGGTTTGAACACTGAAGCTTTCTTT. Translating it yields CASSFQGLNTEAFF.

This clone counts as medium-sized. This chain links TRBV19 with TRBJ2-3, with TRBD1 matching 7 bases. V trimming: 7 bases; J trimming: 4 bases; junction bases outside the gene matches: 8. The germline V gene encodes CDR1 LNHDA and CDR2 SQIVND (reference sequence). The CDR3 sequence is 14 residues long. CDR3 region: CASTKVQGADTQYF. Written as DNA, the CDR3 is TGTGCCAGTACCAAAGTCCAGGGGGCAGATACGCAGTATTTT.

The V call is TRBV20-1, the J call TRBJ2-5, with D possibly being TRBD2 (6 bases). In germline, CDR1 is DFQATT, CDR2 SNEGSKA (reference sequence). The CDR3 sequence is 12 residues long. V lost 7 bases and J 13 bases, leaving 22 bases between the germline ends. The CDR3 DNA follows: TGCAGTGGCCAAGCGGGTAGCGAGACCGCGTACTTC. Translated: CSGQAGSETAYF.

This clone was counted ten times or more. The chain links TRBV7-8 to TRBJ1-1; D uncertain. The germline V and J ends were trimmed by 1 base and 0 bases, with 9 bases remaining between them. The CDR3 is made up of 15 amino acids. Germline V gene data show CDR1 as SGHVS and CDR2 as FQNEAQ. The CDR3 is CASSLVTFMNTEAFF. As DNA, the CDR3 is TGTGCCAGCAGCTTAGTGACGTTTATGAACACTGAAGCTTTCTTT.

Ten or more counts support this clone. V usage is TRBV10-1 and J usage is TRBJ1-1, with D unclear. The germline V gene encodes CDR1 WNHNN and CDR2 SYGVQD (reference sequence). The length of the CDR3 is 15 residues. V was shortened by 2 bases and J by 4 bases, with 14 bases between the two germline ends. The CDR3 nucleotides are TGCGCCAGCAGTGAGATTGGGGTCGGGAGCACTGAAGCTTTCTTT. It codes for CASSEIGVGSTEAFF.

The gene calls are TRBV20-1 and TRBJ1-6; TRBD1 agrees at 10 bases. The CDR3 is 17 amino acids. V shed 7 bases, J shed 9 bases, and the junction held 18 bases outside the gene matches. Germline V gives CDR1 DFQATT, CDR2 SNEGSKA (reference sequence). DNA of the CDR3: TGCAGTGTTAGGGACGCAGGGACAGGGGTCGCGTGTTCACCCCTCCACTTT. This sequence encodes CSVRDAGTGVACSPLHF.

This clone is medium-sized in the sample. The chain has TRBV6-1 and TRBJ2-7; perhaps TRBD2 as D (5 bases). CDR3 length: 15 amino acids. Trimming cost V 5 bases and J 6 bases, with 20 bases left between them. Germline V CDR1 and CDR2: MNHNS, SASEGT. CDR3: CASSPLGGESAEQYF. Here the CDR3 DNA reads TGTGCCAGCAGTCCCCTAGGTGGGGAGTCCGCCGAGCAGTACTTC.

In its sample, this clone was seen many times. A much larger clone lies a single base off, so this may be a read error. Likely a read error: the CDR3 ends without its conserved phenylalanine or tryptophan. V and J are TRBV28 and TRBJ2-1; 7 bases fit TRBD2. Germline values: CDR1 MDHEN, CDR2 SYDVKM. V trimming: 2 bases; J trimming: 2 bases; junction bases outside the gene matches: 3. The CDR3 is made up of 15 amino acids. The CDR3 sequence is CASSLTSEAYNEQFL. The CDR3 nucleotides read TGTGCCAGCAGTTTAACTAGCGAGGCCTACAATGAGCAGTTCCTC.

This clone was counted between two and nine times. The rearrangement uses TRBV10-3 and TRBJ1-1; D uncertain. Germline values: CDR1 ENHRY, CDR2 SYGVKD. The CDR3 extends over 13 amino acids. The V gene lost 0 bases and the J gene lost 11 bases, with 13 bases spanning the gap. Written as DNA, the CDR3 is TGTGCCATCAGTGAGTCGCGGGGAAGCAACGCTTTCTTT. This translates into CAISESRGSNAFF.

The chain is built from TRBV28 and TRBJ1-6; no reliable D call. The V end was cut by 8 bases, the J end by 9 bases, with 20 bases between. Germline V gives CDR1 MDHEN, CDR2 SYDVKM. The CDR3 has 15 amino acids. CDR3 residues: CASSRGSDLGSPLHF. In DNA form, the CDR3 reads TGTGCCAGCTCCCGCGGCTCTGATCTCGGTTCACCCCTCCACTTT.

V usage is TRBV5-8 and J usage is TRBJ2-7; D might be TRBD2 (5 bases). Trimming removed 4 bases from V and 6 bases from J, with 20 bases in between. The CDR3 covers 15 residues. The germline V gene encodes CDR1 SGHTS and CDR2 YDEGEE. The CDR3 sequence: CASSPSGPLRGEQYF. Written as DNA, the CDR3 is TGTGCCAGCAGCCCGTCAGGCCCGCTACGGGGCGAGCAGTACTTC.

V gene TRBV4-1 combines with J gene TRBJ1-2, with D possibly being TRBD1 (5 bases). The CDR3 has 16 amino acids. Germline CDR1 MGHRA, CDR2 YSYEKL. The V gene lost 2 bases and the J gene lost 7 bases, with 20 bases spanning the gap. The CDR3 DNA follows: TGCGCCAGCAGCCAACGGGGTGGTAGGGGAGGAGGTGGCTACACCTTC. This codes for CASSQRGGRGGGGYTF.